The 15 T cell receptor beta chains presented below share a single source sample, sequenced in a study of blood T cell repertoires in COVID-19. Using immunoSEQ multiplex PCR, the repertoire was profiled, and TCRdb retains in-frame clones only, with some absent. Of around 150,000 clones listed, approximately 80% were seen once; the top ten hold roughly 17%. Sequenced: peripheral blood. Receptors were obtained from a man aged 45-65 years with acute or convalescent COVID-19.

The rearrangement uses TRBV7-3 and TRBJ2-6; 7 bases fit TRBD1. This CDR3 contains 16 residues. After removal of 3 bases from V and 2 bases from J, the junction contained 4 bases not matched to a gene. From germline, CDR1 is SGHTA and CDR2 FQGTGA. The CDR3 nucleotides are TGTGCCAGCAGCTTGGGGCAGGGGGCTGGGGCCAACGTCCTGACTTTC. Translation gives CASSLGQGAGANVLTF.

V is TRBV6-4 and J is TRBJ1-3, with 7 bases lining up with TRBD1. Germline lookup yields CDR1 MRHNA and CDR2 SNTAGT. Trimming at V came to 6 bases and at J to 4 bases, leaving 6 bases not matched to a gene. The CDR3 covers 14 residues. The CDR3 is CASRERGQGNTIYF. As DNA, the CDR3 is TGTGCCAGCAGGGAAAGGGGGCAAGGAAACACCATATATTTT.

This clone was detected a few times. CDR3 loop: CATSAWRGNNEQFF. Here the CDR3 DNA reads TGTGCCACCAGCGCCTGGAGGGGAAACAATGAGCAGTTCTTC. The V and J genes are TRBV15 and TRBJ2-1; weak D call: TRBD2 (6 bases). Trimming took 5 bases from V and 5 from J, leaving 13 bases between them. The CDR3 is 14 amino acids. CDR1 is LNHNV and CDR2 is YYDKDF in the germline V gene (reference sequence). Using reference TRBV15 and TRBJ2-1 for the parts outside the CDR3, the full variable domain is DAMVIQNPRYQVTQFGKPVTLSCSQTLNHNVMYWYQQKSSQAPKLLFHYYDKDFNNEADTPDNFQSRRPNTSFCFLDIRSPGLGDTAMYLCATSAWRGNNEQFFGPGTRLTVL.

The V and J genes are TRBV7-2 and TRBJ2-5, with unresolved D. Germline CDR1 and CDR2: SGHTA and FQGNSA. V lost 7 bases and J 2 bases, leaving 14 bases between the germline ends. The CDR3 spans 14 residues. The chain's CDR3 is CASIQWAYQETQYF. CDR3 sequence (DNA): TGTGCCAGCATCCAGTGGGCCTATCAAGAGACCCAGTACTTC. Full variable domain (rest looked up from reference TRBV7-2 and TRBJ2-5): GAGVSQSPSNKVTEKGKDVELRCDPISGHTALYWYRQSLGQGLEFLIYFQGNSAPDKSGLPSDRFSAERTGGSVSTLTIQRTQQEDSAVYLCASIQWAYQETQYFGPGTRLLVL.

The gene calls are TRBV6-5 and TRBJ2-7; 9 bases map to TRBD1. V trimming: 7 bases; J trimming: 4 bases; junction bases outside the gene matches: 5. Germline loops: CDR1 MNHEY, CDR2 SVGAGI. The length of the CDR3 is 13 residues. In nucleotides, the CDR3 is TGTGCCAGCATTGCGGACAGGGGATACGAGCAGTACGTC. It specifies CASIADRGYEQYV.

V usage is TRBV7-3 and J usage is TRBJ2-1, with D possibly matching TRBD2 (6 bases). Trimming pared 2 bases from V and 7 bases from J, leaving 15 bases between. There are 15 residues in the CDR3. Germline V gene data show CDR1 as SGHTA and CDR2 as FQGTGA. CDR3 in DNA: TGTGCCAGCAGCTTAGTGGGCGGGGCGAGGAATGAGCAGTTCTTC. Amino acid sequence: CASSLVGGARNEQFF.

The rearrangement joins TRBV2 to TRBJ2-7; 10 bases fit TRBD1. Germline V gene sequence: CDR1 SNHLY, CDR2 FYNNEI. The CDR3 is made up of 12 amino acids. V lost 11 bases, J lost 4 bases, and 5 bases stayed unmatched. CDR3 nucleotides: TGTGCCGGCCGGGACAGGGGTTACGAGCAGTACGTC. It specifies CAGRDRGYEQYV.

This clone was observed once. The chain employs TRBV6-4 and TRBJ2-6; 7 bases map to TRBD1. CDR1 MRHNA and CDR2 SNTAGT come from the germline V gene. CDR3 length: 18 residues. The junction had 9 bases not matched to a gene; V was cut back by 4 bases and J by 0 bases. The CDR3 protein is CASSGGQISASGANVLTF. The CDR3 coding sequence is TGTGCCAGCAGTGGGGGACAGATAAGCGCCTCTGGGGCCAACGTCCTGACTTTC.

V is TRBV9 and J is TRBJ1-4, with unresolved D. The V end was cut by 4 bases, the J end by 0 bases, with 13 bases between. Per the germline V gene, CDR1 is SGDLS and CDR2 is YYNGEE. The CDR3 sequence is 16 residues long. This CDR3 reads CASSPRAFATNEKLFF. The CDR3 nucleotides are TGTGCCAGCAGCCCGCGGGCCTTTGCAACTAATGAAAAACTGTTTTTT.

The rearrangement uses TRBV5-4 and TRBJ1-1; D gene unclear. The V and J ends lost 3 bases and 7 bases respectively, with 13 bases between them. The CDR3 covers 13 residues. The V gene's germline CDR1 is SGHNT and CDR2 YYREEE (reference sequence). The CDR3 loop is CASSSSLSIEAFF. CDR3 nucleotides: TGTGCCAGCAGCTCGAGCCTGTCGATTGAAGCTTTCTTT.

This clone was detected once. The J gene is TRBJ1-1, the V gene TRBV5-6; unclear D gene. With 0 bases removed from V and 7 bases from J, the gap between germline ends came to 19 bases. Germline CDR1 and CDR2: SGHDT and YYEEEE. The length of the CDR3 is 16 residues. The CDR3 loop reads CASSLAYIPTGHEAFF. CDR3 DNA: TGTGCCAGCAGCTTGGCTTACATCCCAACGGGTCATGAAGCTTTCTTT.

J is TRBJ1-2 and V is TRBV30; D perhaps matches TRBD1 (6 bases). CDR1 and CDR2 (germline): GTSNPN, SVGIG (reference sequence). V lost 3 bases, J lost 2 bases, and 16 bases lay in between. This CDR3 spans 15 amino acids. For the CDR3, the DNA is TGTGCCTGGAGGGCCCCGGCGGGGGCGAACTATGGCTACACCTTC. Translation: CAWRAPAGANYGYTF.

This rearrangement joins TRBV7-2 to TRBJ1-5, with D possibly matching TRBD1 (6 bases). Trimming took off 2 bases at V and 5 bases at J, with 13 bases between the two ends. The CDR3 consists of 15 residues. Looked up from germline, CDR1 is SGHTA and CDR2 is FQGNSA. The CDR3: CASSLTGTTHQPQHF. The CDR3, as DNA: TGTGCCAGCAGCTTAACAGGGACCACCCATCAGCCCCAGCATTTT.

The rearrangement links TRBV9 to TRBJ1-6; 10 bases are shared with TRBD1. Germline CDR1 is SGDLS and CDR2 is YYNGEE. J gave up 7 bases and V 3 bases, and 4 bases lay outside the gene matches. The CDR3 extends over 15 amino acids. The CDR3 sequence is CASSEGTGVNSPLHF. The CDR3 DNA is TGTGCCAGCAGCGAGGGGACAGGGGTGAATTCACCCCTCCACTTT.

This chain uses TRBV11-2 with TRBJ2-7; 9 nucleotides line up with TRBD1. Looked up from germline, CDR1 is SGHAT and CDR2 is FQNNGV. CDR3 length equals 15 residues. After removal of 8 bases from V and 2 bases from J, the junction contained 10 bases not matched to a gene. The DNA of the CDR3 is TGTGCCAGCCGACAATCCGGGACAGGGACCTACGAGCAGTACTTC. Translating it yields CASRQSGTGTYEQYF.